These 7 T cell receptor beta chains came from one sample sequenced in a study of CXCR3-negative and CXCR3-positive naive CD8 T cells. UMI-tagged TRB cDNA libraries were built via 5' RACE. No DNA is given; TCRdb re-called the 5' RACE reads and lists each CDR3 protein once. The sample's table shows about 56,000 distinct CDR3 sequences. Source material: memory CD8+ T cells from blood. These receptors were taken from a human donor in good health. Some clones in this sample may be carry-over from other donors' samples.

V usage is TRBV12-5 and J usage is TRBJ2-1. The CDR3 runs to 14 residues. The germline V gene has CDR1 LGHNT and CDR2 FRNRAP. CDR3 in amino acids: CASGLLGGYNEQFF.

The chain combines TRBV7-9 with TRBJ2-7; the TRBD1 assignment by TCRdb is unverifiable without DNA. The V gene's germline CDR1 is SEHNR and CDR2 FQNEAQ (reference sequence). This CDR3 spans 17 amino acids. CDR3 sequence reads: CASSQRRGTANSYEQYF.

The chain links TRBV7-9 to TRBJ2-1; TCRdb's D gene call, TRBD2, goes unchecked for lack of DNA. The CDR3 length is 19 residues. Per the germline V gene, CDR1 is SEHNR and CDR2 is FQNEAQ (reference sequence). CDR3 amino acids: CASSPRLQETSGGYNEQFF.

The chain couples TRBV7-9 to TRBJ2-5; the TCRdb D gene call, TRBD1, has no DNA to confirm it. This CDR3 has 15 residues. Germline V gives CDR1 SEHNR, CDR2 FQNEAQ (reference sequence). The chain's CDR3 is CASSSLETERETQYF.

The chain couples TRBV29-1 to TRBJ2-7. Germline loops: CDR1 SQVTM, CDR2 ANQGSEA. The CDR3 sequence is 12 residues long. The CDR3 spells CSVSGESYEQYF.

This chain connects TRBV7-6 to TRBJ2-1; TCRdb selects TRBD2, and the lack of DNA leaves this call unchecked. Per germline, CDR1 SGHVS and CDR2 FNYEAQ. This CDR3 has 14 residues. The CDR3 protein is CASSEPGLGNEQFF.

This sequence joins TRBV9 and TRBJ1-4; no DNA is available, so the TRBD1 call from TCRdb remains unchecked. The CDR3 totals 12 residues. From germline, CDR1 is SGDLS and CDR2 YYNGEE. CDR3 in amino acids: CASSGGQEKLFF.